This T cell receptor beta chain appears in the sequencing data of a study of cytomegalovirus exposure and HLA in healthy donors. This clone was seen once. Antigen specificity is unknown. This CDR3 comprises 15 residues. V shed 4 bases and J 7 bases; nucleotides not matched to a gene: 5. In germline, CDR1 is MGHRA, CDR2 YSYEKL. Whole-study findings and limits: Cytomegalovirus-associated TCR beta chains were listed, numbering 150 to 200. 87-base-pair reads could not separate some V segments, including TRBV6-2 and TRBV6-3.

Vbeta (60) and Jbeta (13) primers were used in the PCR. Using immunoSEQ multiplex PCR, the repertoire was profiled, and TCRdb retains in-frame clones only, with some absent. The table includes about 210,000 clones, around 83% detected once. The receptor comes from a woman in her fifties or sixties in good health and CMV-seropositive. Sequenced input: PBMCs. V gene TRBV4-1 combines with J gene TRBJ1-6; 9 bases are a match to TRBD1. As DNA, the CDR3 is TGCGCCAGCAGCCTTAGGACAGGGGAGAATTCACCCCTCCACTTT. This translates into CASSLRTGENSPLHF.